A single sample is the source of the 27 T cell receptor beta chains below, sequenced in a study of shared clonotypes between healthy human individuals. Assay used: immunoSEQ multiplex PCR; TCRdb lists only in-frame clones, some missing. This table has about a million clones, around 74% appearing once. Sequenced: memory CD4+ T cells sorted from blood. Regarding subset: CD45RA-negative fraction. The receptors stem from a man in his late teens or twenties in good health.

V usage is TRBV9 and J usage is TRBJ2-5; 12 nucleotides align to TRBD2. The germline V gene encodes CDR1 SGDLS and CDR2 YYNGEE. J was trimmed by 9 bases and V by 4 bases; bases with no gene match: 16. This CDR3 spans 17 amino acids. CDR3 in DNA: TGTGCCAGCAGCTCCCGACTAGCGGGGGCCCTACGAGCGGCCCAGTACTTC. Its protein product is CASSSRLAGALRAAQYF.

The chain couples TRBV13 to TRBJ2-7, with 10 positions matching TRBD2. Trimming removed 5 bases from V and 0 bases from J; junction bases left unmatched: 4. Per germline, CDR1 PRHDT and CDR2 FYEKMQ (reference sequence). The CDR3 length is 15 residues. The DNA of the CDR3 is TGTGCCAGCAGCACGGGGACTAGCGTCTCCTACGAGCAGTACTTC. Translation gives CASSTGTSVSYEQYF.

This chain joins TRBV4-1 and TRBJ2-5, with unresolved D. CDR1 is MGHRA and CDR2 is YSYEKL in the germline V gene. Trimming left V 1 base short and J 2 bases short, with 11 bases between. This CDR3 contains 15 residues. The chain's CDR3 is CASSQARQLQETQYF. The DNA of the CDR3 is TGCGCCAGCAGCCAAGCTCGGCAGCTACAAGAGACCCAGTACTTC.

This clone was detected only once. V is TRBV5-1 and J is TRBJ2-3, with D possibly being TRBD2 (7 bases). The germline V gene has CDR1 SGHRS and CDR2 YFSETQ. Trimming pared 4 bases from V and 5 bases from J, leaving 17 bases between. The CDR3 has 15 residues. The CDR3, as DNA: TGCGCCAGCAGCCTAGGTAGGGGGGGCCAAGATACGCAGTATTTT. Amino acids: CASSLGRGGQDTQYF.

This clone was detected only a few times. The chain is built from TRBV2 and TRBJ2-7, with 8 bases aligning to TRBD1. Germline lookup yields CDR1 SNHLY and CDR2 FYNNEI. CDR3 length equals 14 residues. The ends lost 8 bases at V and 5 bases at J; junction bases unmatched: 11. The CDR3, as DNA: TGTGCCAGCGTATGGGGGCAGGGGGCCCACGAGCAGTACTTC. It translates to CASVWGQGAHEQYF.

The rearrangement joins TRBV29-1 to TRBJ2-5; TRBD2 matches 9 bases. The CDR3 consists of 13 residues. The V gene's germline CDR1 is SQVTM and CDR2 ANQGSEA. Trimming took 1 base from V and 4 from J; bases not matched to a gene: 1. CDR3 sequence: CSVEGAGGETQYF. CDR3 in DNA: TGCAGCGTTGAAGGAGCGGGAGGAGAGACCCAGTACTTC.

The rearrangement joins TRBV27 to TRBJ2-1, with D hard to call. V lost 5 bases and J lost 9, with 11 bases in between. CDR1 and CDR2 (germline): MNHEY, SMNVEV (reference sequence). The CDR3 has 12 amino acids. The CDR3 spells CASSPLNREQFF. The CDR3 nucleotides read TGTGCCAGCAGTCCCCTCAACCGTGAGCAGTTCTTC.

The gene calls are TRBV19 and TRBJ2-5; 11 bases match TRBD2. V was clipped by 5 bases and J by 2 bases; unmatched bases: 10. Germline CDR1 LNHDA, CDR2 SQIVND (reference sequence). The CDR3 totals 17 residues. CDR3 DNA: TGTGCCAGTAGTTCCACCGCTAGCGGGAGGCGGCAAGAGACCCAGTACTTC. Translating gives CASSSTASGRRQETQYF.

This clone was seen at least ten times. Other DNA variants within this sample encode the same CDR3. The rearrangement links TRBV7-2 to TRBJ2-7; possibly TRBD1 or TRBD2 for D (5 bases each). V was trimmed by 2 bases and J by 1 base, leaving 9 bases between them. The CDR3 has 14 amino acids. Germline CDR1 reads SGHTA; CDR2 reads FQGNSA. For the CDR3, the DNA is TGTGCCAGCAGCTTAACGGGGCCATCCTACGAGCAGTACTTC. Encoded protein: CASSLTGPSYEQYF. Combining the CDR3 with reference TRBV7-2 and TRBJ2-7 gives the whole variable domain GAGVSQSPSNKVTEKGKDVELRCDPISGHTALYWYRQSLGQGLEFLIYFQGNSAPDKSGLPSDRFSAERTGGSVSTLTIQRTQQEDSAVYLCASSLTGPSYEQYFGPGTRLTVT.

The rearrangement uses TRBV5-5 and TRBJ1-2, with D hard to call. Trimming took 0 bases from V and 7 from J, leaving 16 bases between them. Germline V gives CDR1 SGHKS, CDR2 YYEKEE (reference sequence). The CDR3 spans 15 residues. The CDR3 reads CASSLDFSGVGGYTF. CDR3 bases: TGTGCCAGCAGCTTGGATTTCTCGGGCGTCGGTGGCTACACCTTC.

The genes are TRBV9 and TRBJ1-1; TRBD1 is a possible D gene (6 bases). This CDR3 has 14 amino acids. The V gene lost 4 bases and the J gene lost 6 bases, with 16 bases spanning the gap. CDR1 is SGDLS, CDR2 YYNGEE, per germline. CDR3 loop: CASSSAGALAEAFF. The CDR3 DNA reads TGTGCCAGCAGCTCGGCAGGGGCTTTGGCTGAAGCTTTCTTT.

The chain carries TRBV11-2 and TRBJ2-3; 13 nucleotides align to TRBD2. There are 17 residues in the CDR3. Germline CDR1 reads SGHAT; CDR2 reads FQNNGV. The J segment lost 5 bases and the V segment lost 1 base, leaving 6 bases of the junction unmatched. CDR3 protein: CASSLAGGLAGRDTQYF. The DNA for the CDR3 is TGTGCCAGCAGCTTAGCCGGGGGACTAGCGGGGCGAGATACGCAGTATTTT.

The sample holds a few counts of this clone. The J gene is TRBJ2-3, the V gene TRBV11-2; 8 bases are shared with TRBD2. The V and J ends lost 6 bases and 1 base, in that order; junction bases with no gene match: 9. The CDR3 covers 16 residues. The germline CDR1 and CDR2 sequences are SGHAT and FQNNGV. CDR3 coding DNA: TGTGCCAGCAGAAGTATAGCGGGGAAGGGCACAGATACGCAGTATTTT. Translating it yields CASRSIAGKGTDTQYF. The whole variable domain, remainder taken from reference TRBV11-2 and TRBJ2-3, is EAGVAQSPRYKIIEKRQSVAFWCNPISGHATLYWYQQILGQGPKLLIQFQNNGVVDDSQLPKDRFSAERLKGVDSTLKIQPAKLEDSAVYLCASRSIAGKGTDTQYFGPGTRLTVL.

The V call is TRBV6-7, the J call TRBJ2-1; TRBD1 or TRBD2 may be the D gene (5 bases each). TRBV6-7 is given ORF status, its function remaining uncertain. This CDR3 contains 12 residues. The ends were cut back, 4 bases at V and 13 bases at J, with 14 bases in the middle. The CDR3 is CASSSSRDLQFF. The CDR3 bases are TGTGCCAGCAGTTCCTCCCGGGACCTCCAGTTCTTC.

The V gene is TRBV7-9, the J gene TRBJ2-7; perhaps TRBD1 as D (6 bases). Germline lookup yields CDR1 SEHNR and CDR2 FQNEAQ (reference sequence). Trimming left V 5 bases short and J 3 bases short, with 11 bases between. CDR3 length: 13 residues. CDR3 DNA: TGTGCCAGCAGCCGCACAGGGCTCTACGAGCAGTACTTC. Its translation: CASSRTGLYEQYF.

The chain combines TRBV19 with TRBJ1-6; maybe TRBD1 (5 bases). Trimming removed 4 bases from V and 10 bases from J, with 11 bases in between. This CDR3 comprises 13 residues. Germline CDR1 is LNHDA and CDR2 is SQIVND (reference sequence). The CDR3 DNA sequence: TGTGCCAGTAGTACGATTACAGGCTCACCCCTCCACTTT. Protein product: CASSTITGSPLHF.

The rearrangement joins TRBV7-8 to TRBJ1-5; D is unresolved. The CDR3 is made up of 14 amino acids. The V end was cut by 3 bases, the J end by 0 bases, with 6 bases between. From germline, CDR1 is SGHVS and CDR2 FQNEAQ. The CDR3 region has the DNA TGTGCCAGCAGCTTCGACGGTAGCAATCAGCCCCAGCATTTT. Translated, it gives CASSFDGSNQPQHF.

This chain uses TRBV5-1 with TRBJ1-2, with TRBD1 as a possible D gene (5 bases). V was shortened by 3 bases and J by 4 bases, with 13 bases between the two germline ends. Germline V gives CDR1 SGHRS, CDR2 YFSETQ. This CDR3 comprises 14 residues. CDR3 in amino acids: CASSSNSGTYGYTF. The CDR3 DNA is TGCGCCAGCAGCTCCAACAGTGGGACCTATGGCTACACCTTC.

V gene TRBV4-3 combines with J gene TRBJ2-2; D gene unclear. The CDR3 has 16 amino acids. Looked up from germline, CDR1 is LGHNA and CDR2 is YSLEER. The V and J ends lost 0 bases and 0 bases respectively, with 8 bases between them. The DNA of the CDR3 is TGCGCCAGCAGCCAAGAATGGTTAGCGAACACCGGGGAGCTGTTTTTT. This encodes CASSQEWLANTGELFF.

The CDR3 nucleotides read TGTGCCAGCAGCTTGGGCGGGAGTTCAGATACGCAGTATTTT. Protein: CASSLGGSSDTQYF. The chain uses TRBV7-2 and TRBJ2-3, with 7 bases matching TRBD2. The V gene end was trimmed by 3 bases and the J gene end by 4 bases; junction bases not matched to a gene: 4. Germline lookup yields CDR1 SGHTA and CDR2 FQGNSA. This CDR3 has 14 residues. Complete variable domain (other parts from reference TRBV7-2 and TRBJ2-3): GAGVSQSPSNKVTEKGKDVELRCDPISGHTALYWYRQSLGQGLEFLIYFQGNSAPDKSGLPSDRFSAERTGGSVSTLTIQRTQQEDSAVYLCASSLGGSSDTQYFGPGTRLTVL.

With respect to this clone: The same CDR3 arises from other DNA sequences in this sample as well. The V call is TRBV7-2, the J call TRBJ2-2, with D maybe TRBD1 (6 bases). CDR1 is SGHTA and CDR2 is FQGNSA in the germline V gene. The V end was cut by 1 base, the J end by 1 base, with 7 bases between. The CDR3 is 15 amino acids. CDR3 sequence reads: CASSLGGLNTGELFF. The CDR3 nucleotides are TGTGCCAGCAGCTTAGGGGGGCTGAACACCGGGGAGCTGTTTTTT. Full variable domain (remainder filled in from reference TRBV7-2 and TRBJ2-2): GAGVSQSPSNKVTEKGKDVELRCDPISGHTALYWYRQSLGQGLEFLIYFQGNSAPDKSGLPSDRFSAERTGGSVSTLTIQRTQQEDSAVYLCASSLGGLNTGELFFGEGSRLTVL.

The chain carries TRBV2 and TRBJ1-1; 10 positions agree with TRBD1. The CDR3 covers 13 residues. V lost 6 bases to trimming and J lost 4 bases; unmatched junction nucleotides: 2. The germline V gene has CDR1 SNHLY and CDR2 FYNNEI. In DNA, the CDR3 is TGTGCCAGCAGCGGGACAGGGGTCACTGAAGCTTTCTTT. Translated, it gives CASSGTGVTEAFF.

Notes on this clone: The junction shows a germline mismatch at one end, possibly a read error. V is TRBV6-5 and J is TRBJ2-5, with 10 bases lining up with TRBD2. The CDR3 covers 14 residues. Germline lookup yields CDR1 MNHEY and CDR2 SVGAGI. As DNA, the CDR3 is TGTGCCAGCAGTCGAAGCGGGGGGGGAGAGTCCCAGTACTTC. Protein sequence: CASSRSGGGESQYF.

The chain carries TRBV2 and TRBJ1-4; the match to TRBD1 covers 8 bases. The CDR3 runs to 15 residues. J lost 8 bases, V lost 2 bases, and 7 bases had no gene match. CDR1 is SNHLY and CDR2 is FYNNEI in the germline V gene. The CDR3 protein is CASSETGGVSEKLFF. CDR3 nucleotides: TGTGCCAGCAGTGAAACAGGGGGGGTAAGCGAAAAACTGTTTTTT.

J is TRBJ2-7 and V is TRBV15; no clear D gene. The V end lost 1 base, the J end lost 6 bases, and 7 bases lay between the germline ends. The germline CDR1 and CDR2 sequences are LNHNV and YYDKDF (reference sequence). This CDR3 has 12 amino acids. The CDR3 is CATSRGAGEQYF. The CDR3 DNA follows: TGTGCCACCAGCAGAGGGGCAGGCGAGCAGTACTTC.

A remark on this clone: A much larger clonotype is one base distant, so this may be a read error. The J gene is TRBJ1-2, the V gene TRBV9; D is possibly TRBD1 (5 bases). This CDR3 region has 13 residues. The V end was cut by 4 bases, the J end by 4 bases, with 11 bases between. Per germline, CDR1 SGDLS and CDR2 YYNGEE. The DNA for the CDR3 is TGTGCCAGCAGCTTGGGACCGGGCTATGGCTACACCTTC. Its translation is CASSLGPGYGYTF.

The chain uses TRBV6-6 and TRBJ2-3, with 12 bases lining up with TRBD2. Germline CDR1 is MNHNY and CDR2 is SVGAGI (reference sequence). CDR3 length equals 16 residues. J lost 4 bases, V lost 6 bases, and 8 bases had no gene match. Written as DNA, the CDR3 is TGTGCCAGCAGCGTCCCGACTAGCGGGGGTTCAGATACGCAGTATTTT. This encodes CASSVPTSGGSDTQYF.